This TCR beta chain is drawn from a study of blood T cell repertoires in COVID-19. Across the whole study: Sites in the United States, Italy and Spain provided acute and convalescent COVID-19 samples.

As originally analysed: It was from reference gene primer amplification that nucleated cell counts were estimated. Here immunoSEQ multiplex PCR was the method, and the copy in TCRdb shows in-frame clones only, minus some. Clonal size and the V and J genes are those of that table, whereas D and trimming came from the DNA. The table includes 150,000 or so clones, around 87% detected once. Those who participated ranged in age from 18 to 89 years and resided in under 25 US areas. Assignments of participants to cohorts depended upon their own reported clinical history. The sequence came from a woman in her thirties or forties who had been exposed to COVID-19. The sample was PBMCs or T cells enriched from blood (not recorded which).

The CDR3 DNA sequence: TGTGCCACCAGTGACCGCCTAAAACCGACTGGGAGGTCTGTTTCCTACAATGAGCAGTTCTTC. This translates into CATSDRLKPTGRSVSYNEQFF. The genes are TRBV24-1 and TRBJ2-1; a possible D gene is TRBD2 (6 bases). There are 21 residues in the CDR3. The germline V gene encodes CDR1 KGHDR and CDR2 SFDVKD. Trimming took 4 bases from V and 1 from J, leaving 28 bases between them.